This T cell receptor (beta chain) was recovered during a study of blood T cell repertoires in COVID-19. V was pared by 2 bases and J by 2 bases, with 10 bases of the junction left unmatched. This CDR3 has 17 amino acids. Germline V gene lookup returns CDR1 MGHRA and CDR2 YSYEKL. Only in-frame clones appear in the TCRdb table, and some are missing; sequencing was by immunoSEQ multiplex PCR. Here the sample spans 350,000 to 450,000 clones, 89% being singletons. Self-reported history from a screening survey and questionnaire set each donor's cohort. Cohort 3 donors counted as recovered after two negative PCRs, clearance, or resolved symptoms.

This TCR came from a woman aged 25 to 39 who had recovered from COVID-19. This rearrangement joins TRBV4-1 to TRBJ2-3; 7 nucleotides align to TRBD2. The sequencing input was PBMCs or T cells enriched from blood (not recorded which). DNA for the CDR3: TGCGCCAGCAGCCAACCGCGGCTAGCGGTAAACACAGATACGCAGTATTTT. Encoded protein: CASSQPRLAVNTDTQYF.